The rows below give T cell receptor beta chains drawn from one sample of a study of blood T cells in healthy people across ages. TCRdb used MiXCR to reprocess the 5' RACE reads, holding one entry per CDR3 protein. The sample shows around 690,000 distinct CDR3 sequences, approximately 50% of them seen only once. Material for sequencing was blood. These receptors originate from a man aged 55 to 70 in good health. The CDR3 runs from the conserved cysteine through the conserved F or W. The D gene is left open where the match is weak. Rows may omit the clone size; those that give it use once, few, many or a size class.

>.|TRBJ1-5|TRBV20-1|few
CSARGSLNQPQHF
TGTAGTGCTAGAGGCAGCCTCAATCAGCCCCAGCATTTT
>.|TRBJ1-5|TRBV29-1|.
CSAVNQPQHF
TGCAGCGCGGTCAATCAGCCCCAGCATTTT
>TRBD2|TRBJ2-3|TRBV29-1|few
CSVQLAGTDTQYF
TGCAGCGTGCAGCTAGCGGGCACAGATACGCAGTATTTT
>TRBD2|TRBJ2-1|TRBV3-1|.
CASSQGGTSGWDEQFF
TGTGCCAGCAGCCAAGGGGGGACTAGCGGTTGGGATGAGCAGTTCTTC
>TRBD2|TRBJ2-1|TRBV2|.
CASSTSGGVDEQFF
TGTGCCAGCTCTACTAGCGGGGGGGTGGATGAGCAGTTCTTC
>.|TRBJ2-4|TRBV20-1|.
CSAPGVHDAKNIQYF
TGCAGTGCACCCGGGGTGCATGATGCCAAAAACATTCAGTACTTC
>TRBD1|TRBJ1-2|TRBV29-1|.
CSVDLGQTLLTGYTF
TGCAGCGTCGACCTGGGACAGACTTTACTTACTGGCTACACCTTC
>.|TRBJ2-1|TRBV5-5|.
CASTVQGGSYNEQFF
TGTGCCAGCACCGTCCAGGGAGGCTCCTACAATGAGCAGTTCTTC
>TRBD2|TRBJ2-1|TRBV12-3/TRBV12-4|.
CASSHPLAGGPGGYNEQFF
TGTGCCAGCAGTCACCCACTAGCGGGGGGGCCGGGTGGCTACAATGAGCAGTTCTTC
>.|TRBJ2-5|TRBV20-1|.
CSPGPNVGETQYF
TGCAGCCCGGGACCGAACGTCGGAGAGACCCAGTACTTC
>TRBD1|TRBJ1-5|TRBV7-8|.
CASSSLTGANNQPQHF
TGTGCCAGCAGCTCCCTAACAGGGGCAAACAATCAGCCCCAGCATTTT
>.|TRBJ1-2|TRBV15|.
CATSDLGPSSDGYTF
TGTGCCACCAGCGACTTGGGACCTTCTTCGGATGGCTACACCTTC
>TRBD1|TRBJ2-7|TRBV10-3|few
CAISESGQGEDEQYF
TGTGCCATCAGTGAGTCGGGACAGGGTGAGGACGAGCAGTACTTC
>.|TRBJ2-7|TRBV5-1|.
CASSVLAGETYEQYF
TGCGCCAGCAGCGTCCTCGCCGGGGAAACCTACGAGCAGTACTTC
>.|TRBJ1-3|TRBV20-1|.
CSARARLQPGNTIYF
TGCAGTGCTAGAGCCCGACTACAGCCTGGAAACACCATATATTTT
>.|TRBJ2-6|TRBV5-1|few
CASSDLKRGSGANVLTF
TGCGCCAGCAGCGACCTTAAAAGGGGATCCGGGGCCAACGTCCTGACTTTC